The 18 T cell receptor beta chains in this list originate from one sample, sequenced in a study of T cell repertoires in cytomegalovirus infection. TCRdb fed the reads into MiXCR, producing one record per CDR3 protein. The sample includes 150,000 to 200,000 distinct CDR3 sequences, approximately 20% of them seen just once. The sample taken for sequencing was PBMCs. These receptors originate from a human donor in good health (CMV status not recorded). Some clones in this sample may be carry-over from other donors' samples.

Only a few counts were recorded for this clonotype. This chain links TRBV2 with TRBJ1-4; tentative D call: TRBD1 (5 bases). The V and J ends lost 4 bases and 7 bases respectively, with 13 bases between them. This CDR3 comprises 14 residues. The V gene's germline CDR1 is SNHLY and CDR2 FYNNEI. The DNA for the CDR3 is TGTGCCAGCAGTGTACGGGGCGCCAGTGAAAAACTGTTTTTT. As protein: CASSVRGASEKLFF.

This clonotype was detected a few times. The chain employs TRBV7-8 and TRBJ2-7, with 10 positions matching TRBD2. CDR3 length equals 15 residues. Looked up from germline, CDR1 is SGHVS and CDR2 is FQNEAQ. V dropped 0 bases and J dropped 4; count of bases not matched to a gene: 3. Here the CDR3 DNA reads TGTGCCAGCAGCTTAGCCGGGACTAGCGCATACGAGCAGTACTTC. It translates to CASSLAGTSAYEQYF.

The rearrangement links TRBV28 to TRBJ2-7; 7 bases fit TRBD1. The CDR3 contains 15 residues. Trimming cost V 5 bases and J 4 bases; bases outside gene matches: 11. Germline V gene sequence: CDR1 MDHEN, CDR2 SYDVKM. The CDR3 protein is CASSLVWTGRYEQYF. The CDR3 coding sequence is TGTGCCAGCAGTCTCGTCTGGACAGGTAGATACGAGCAGTACTTC.

This clonotype was seen just once. This may arise from a read error, as a much more abundant clone is one base away. V usage is TRBV7-9 and J usage is TRBJ2-7; D is unresolved. This CDR3 has 12 residues. Trimming removed 6 bases from V and 1 base from J, with 7 bases in between. CDR1 and CDR2 (germline): SEHNR, FQNEAQ (reference sequence). The CDR3 nucleotides are TGTGCCAGCAGACGTACATCCTACGAGCAGTACTTC. This encodes CASRRTSYEQYF.

This clonotype was seen many times. This sequence joins TRBV7-8 and TRBJ2-2; D remains ambiguous. Germline CDR1 SGHVS, CDR2 FQNEAQ. The CDR3 sequence is 13 residues long. The V end lost 6 bases, the J end lost 8 bases, and 13 bases lay between the germline ends. In nucleotides, the CDR3 is TGTGCCAGCAGGAGCGATACGTTTGGGGAGCTGTTTTTT. This encodes CASRSDTFGELFF.

As concerns this clonotype: With a much larger clone just one base away, this may be a read error. This sequence joins TRBV7-1 and TRBJ2-1, with 10 nucleotides matching TRBD2. TRBV7-1 is assigned to the ORF class and has an uncertain function. The CDR3 totals 18 residues. The CDR3 protein is CASSLDPRQRGGRDEQLF. CDR3 coding DNA: TGTGCCAGCAGCCTGGACCCCAGACAGCGGGGGGGCCGCGATGAGCAGCTCTTC.

This chain links TRBV20-1 with TRBJ2-3; D possibly corresponds to TRBD1 (6 bases). The CDR3 sequence is 12 residues long. The V end was cut by 3 bases, the J end by 7 bases, with 11 bases between. Germline V gene lookup returns CDR1 DFQATT and CDR2 SNEGSKA (reference sequence). CDR3 DNA: TGCAGTGCTAGTTCGAGGGGGAATACGCAGTATTTT. Its translation: CSASSRGNTQYF.

A remark on this clonotype: This clone may be a read error of a much larger clone one base away. The chain combines TRBV12-3 or TRBV12-4 with TRBJ2-6; D uncertain. The ends were cut back, 6 bases at V and 0 bases at J, with 9 bases in the middle. The CDR3 sequence is 15 residues long. CDR3 residues: CASSHVSSGANVLTF. CDR3 DNA: TGTGCCAGCAGCCATGTCAGCTCTGGGGCCAACGTCCTGACTTTC.

This clonotype was found a few times. V is TRBV6-5 and J is TRBJ2-3; 10 bases align to TRBD1. The CDR3 sequence is 15 residues long. The V and J ends lost 5 bases and 0 bases, in that order; junction bases with no gene match: 2. The germline CDR1 and CDR2 sequences are MNHEY and SVGAGI. CDR3 sequence (DNA): TGTGCCAGCAGTCAGGGACAGGGGAGCACAGATACGCAGTATTTT. This codes for CASSQGQGSTDTQYF.

There are many counts of this clonotype. The chain joins TRBV12-3 or TRBV12-4 to TRBJ2-3; 7 bases are a match to TRBD1. This CDR3 is built from 16 residues. Trimming took 1 base from V and 3 from J; bases not matched to a gene: 7. Here the CDR3 reads CASSLVMGQSTDTQYF. In DNA form, the CDR3 reads TGTGCCAGCAGTTTAGTTATGGGACAGTCAACAGATACGCAGTATTTT.

The sample holds a few counts of this clonotype. CDR3 sequence (DNA): TGTGCCAGCAGCTTAGCGGGACCCCCGGGGACTGAAGCTTTCTTT. This translates into CASSLAGPPGTEAFF. The rearrangement uses TRBV7-8 and TRBJ1-1; a possible D gene is TRBD1 (5 bases). Germline CDR1 is SGHVS and CDR2 is FQNEAQ. The CDR3 has 15 residues. V was shortened by 0 bases and J by 5 bases, with 13 bases between the two germline ends.

This clonotype was seen more than once but under ten times. CDR3 amino acids: CASSRENSYNEQFF. CDR3 nucleotides: TGTGCCAGCAGTCGGGAGAACTCCTACAATGAGCAGTTCTTC. V and J are TRBV11-1 and TRBJ2-1, with a possible D match to TRBD2 (6 bases). The CDR3 spans 14 residues. CDR1 SGHAT and CDR2 FQDESV come from the germline V gene (reference sequence). Trimming pared 6 bases from V and 0 bases from J, leaving 9 bases between. The full variable domain, rest sourced from reference TRBV11-1 and TRBJ2-1, is EAEVAQSPRYKITEKSQAVAFWCDPISGHATLYWYRQILGQGPELLVQFQDESVVDDSQLPKDRFSAERLKGVDSTLKIQPAELGDSAMYLCASSRENSYNEQFFGPGTRLTVL.

This clonotype was found many times. This rearrangement joins TRBV28 to TRBJ1-1; D uncertain. The V gene's germline CDR1 is MDHEN and CDR2 SYDVKM. Trimming took 5 bases from V and 1 from J, leaving 11 bases between them. This CDR3 has 14 amino acids. CDR3 DNA: TGTGCCAGCAGTCCTTACGCATCGAACACTGAAGCTTTCTTT. It encodes CASSPYASNTEAFF.

With respect to this clonotype: A much more abundant neighbour one base away suggests this may be a read error. J is TRBJ2-1 and V is TRBV5-4; 13 nucleotides match TRBD2. The trim removed 2 bases at V and 9 bases at J, leaving 5 bases unmatched. CDR1 and CDR2 from the germline V gene are SGHNT and YYREEE (reference sequence). This CDR3 contains 15 residues. The CDR3 is CASSFGLAGVSEQFF. In nucleotides, the CDR3 is TGTGCCAGCAGCTTTGGACTAGCGGGAGTTAGTGAGCAGTTCTTC.

The chain carries TRBV10-3 and TRBJ2-5, with TRBD1 as a possible D gene (5 bases). V was cut by 6 bases and J by 5 bases, with 13 bases left in between. The CDR3 is made up of 13 amino acids. Germline V lookup: CDR1 ENHRY, CDR2 SYGVKD. In nucleotides, the CDR3 is TGTGCCATCAGGGGGCCAAGCCAGGAGACCCAGTACTTC. It translates to CAIRGPSQETQYF.

The DNA of the CDR3 is TGTGCCAGTAGAACCCTCTCGGCAGGGAAAAAAGGTCAGCCCCAGCATTTT. This codes for CASRTLSAGKKGQPQHF. The V call is TRBV19, the J call TRBJ1-5, with D perhaps TRBD1 (5 bases). Germline values: CDR1 LNHDA, CDR2 SQIVND (reference sequence). Trimming stripped 6 bases from V and 6 bases from J, with 24 bases between. The CDR3 spans 17 residues.

A remark on this clonotype: A much larger clone lies a single base off, so this may be a read error. J is TRBJ2-7 and V is TRBV7-9, with 7 bases matching TRBD2. Trimming took 3 bases from V and 5 from J; bases not matched to a gene: 10. CDR3 size: 15 residues. In germline, CDR1 is SEHNR, CDR2 FQNEAQ (reference sequence). The CDR3 here is CASSFAGASGDEQYF. DNA for the CDR3: TGTGCCAGCAGCTTCGCGGGAGCTAGCGGAGACGAGCAGTACTTC. Supplemented by reference TRBV7-9 and TRBJ2-7, the full variable domain reads DTGVSQNPRHKITKRGQNVTFRCDPISEHNRLYWYRQTLGQGPEFLTYFQNEAQLEKSRLLSDRFSAERPKGSFSTLEIQRTEQGDSAMYLCASSFAGASGDEQYFGPGTRLTVT.

This clonotype was picked up one time. The chain recombines TRBV14 with TRBJ2-6; D gene uncertain. The CDR3 totals 15 residues. Trimming shortened V by 2 bases and J by 0 bases, and 5 bases separated the two germline ends. CDR1 and CDR2 (germline): SGHDN, FVKESK. The CDR3 DNA reads TGTGCCAGCAGCCAACTGGACTCTGGGGCCAACGTCCTGACTTTC. Its translation is CASSQLDSGANVLTF.